These T cell receptor beta chains were read from a single sample in a study of blood T cell repertoires in COVID-19. Only in-frame clones appear in the TCRdb table, and some are missing; sequencing was by immunoSEQ multiplex PCR. The sample records a few hundred thousand clones, over 75% being singletons. Sequenced: peripheral blood. Every receptor here comes from a man between 50 and 59 years old with acute or convalescent COVID-19. CDR3s include the opening cysteine and the closing phenylalanine or tryptophan. D genes are given only for firm matches. Only part of the rows carry a size: once, few, many, or a class if the clone is expanded.

V gene	J gene	clone size	D gene	CDR3 DNA	CDR3 protein
TRBV9	TRBJ2-7	.	.	TGTGCCAGCAGCCTCGGCGGGAATAACCACGAGCAGTACTTC	CASSLGGNNHEQYF
TRBV29-1	TRBJ2-5	.	TRBD1	TGCAGCGTTGAAGCCTGGGACAGGGACCAAGAGACCCAGTACTTC	CSVEAWDRDQETQYF
TRBV2	TRBJ1-2	.	.	TGTGCCAGCGGGCAGACGATTTATGGCTACACCTTC	CASGQTIYGYTF
TRBV18	TRBJ2-7	.	.	TGTGCCAGCTCACCACGGCAGGGGGGCTCCTACGAGCAGTACTTC	CASSPRQGGSYEQYF
TRBV7-9	TRBJ2-3	.	.	TGTGCCAGCAGCTTCTGGGGGCTCAGCACAGATACGCAGTATTTT	CASSFWGLSTDTQYF
TRBV7-9	TRBJ2-5	.	TRBD1	TGTGCCAGCAGCTACCGACAGGGGCAGGAGACCCAGTACTTC	CASSYRQGQETQYF
TRBV10-3	TRBJ1-2	.	.	TGTGCCACGGGGGACCCCACCAACTATGGCTACACCTTC	CATGDPTNYGYTF
TRBV10-3	TRBJ2-3	.	TRBD1	TGTGCCATCAAGCCGGCAGGGGGTGCAGATACGCAGTATTTT	CAIKPAGGADTQYF
TRBV11-3	TRBJ1-1	.	TRBD1	TGTGCCAGCAGCTTGGACAGGGTTAACACTGAAGCTTTCTTT	CASSLDRVNTEAFF
TRBV5-6	TRBJ1-6	few	.	TGTGCCAGCAGCTTAGACCCGGGGAATTCACCCCTCCACTTT	CASSLDPGNSPLHF
TRBV21-1	TRBJ2-1	.	.	TGTGCCAGCAGCCATAGGACTAGCGGGGGCCAGAGCTCCTACAATGAGCAGTTCTTC	CASSHRTSGGQSSYNEQFF
TRBV27	TRBJ1-4	.	TRBD1	TGTGCCAGCAGTACTCCGACAGGGAATGGGAATGAAAAACTGTTTTTT	CASSTPTGNGNEKLFF
TRBV11-2	TRBJ2-6	.	TRBD1	TGTGCCAGCAGCTTTTTGAAATCCAGGGGGTCTGGGGCCAACGTCCTGACTTTC	CASSFLKSRGSGANVLTF
TRBV2	TRBJ1-2	once	TRBD1	TGTGCCAGCAGCCTACAGGGGTATGATGGCTACACCTTC	CASSLQGYDGYTF
TRBV4-1	TRBJ1-4	.	.	TGCGCCAGCAGCCAAGATTGGCAGGGAAATGAAAAACTGTTTTTT	CASSQDWQGNEKLFF
TRBV4-1	TRBJ1-3	once	.	TGCGCCAGCACCTTATCCGCTCAGGGTGCAAACACCATATATTTT	CASTLSAQGANTIYF
TRBV10-2	TRBJ1-4	.	TRBD1	TGCGCCAGCAGCCCAGGGGGCCCATTTGAAAAACTGTTTTTT	CASSPGGPFEKLFF
TRBV12-3/TRBV12-4	TRBJ1-1	.	.	TGTGCCAGCAGTCTCGCACAGGGCACTGAAGCTTTCTTT	CASSLAQGTEAFF
TRBV3-1/TRBV3-2	TRBJ2-1	once	TRBD1	TGTGCCAGCAGCCAAGTAGCTCGGACAGGCATAAATGAGCAGTTCTTC	CASSQVARTGINEQFF
TRBV5-1	TRBJ1-2	.	TRBD1	TGCGCCAGCAGCTTGGGGACAGGGAACGGCTACACCTTC	CASSLGTGNGYTF
TRBV18	TRBJ2-1	.	TRBD2	TGTGCCAGCTCCCTCCCGGGACTAGCGGGAGGGAATGAGCAGTTCTTC	CASSLPGLAGGNEQFF
TRBV7-9	TRBJ1-4	.	TRBD1	TGTGCCAGCAGCTACGACACGGGACAGGGATTGGAAAAACTGTTTTTT	CASSYDTGQGLEKLFF
TRBV5-1	TRBJ1-3	.	.	TGCGCCAGCAGCCCTCCCGCCAGCGTTGGAAACACCATATATTTT	CASSPPASVGNTIYF
TRBV10-3	TRBJ1-2	.	.	TGTGCCATCAGCCCCCCGGGGGGCGGGAATGGCTACACCTTC	CAISPPGGGNGYTF
TRBV27	TRBJ1-4	.	.	TGTGCCAGCAGCTCCGGGACACGAAGTACTAATGAAAAACTGTTTTTT	CASSSGTRSTNEKLFF
TRBV7-2	TRBJ1-5	.	.	TGTGCCAGCAGCTTAGTAGGTGGAGTGAGCAATCAGCCCCAGCATTTT	CASSLVGGVSNQPQHF
TRBV19	TRBJ1-2	.	.	TGTGCCACCGGTAGTGGCTACACCTTC	CATGSGYTF
TRBV5-1	TRBJ2-3	.	TRBD2	TGCGCCAGCAGCCTCCGACTAGCGAGCACAGATACGCAGTATTTT	CASSLRLASTDTQYF
TRBV18	TRBJ2-1	.	.	TGTGCCAGCTCACTAGGACAAAATAATGAGCAGTTCTTC	CASSLGQNNEQFF
TRBV6-1	TRBJ1-2	.	.	TGTGCCAGCAGTGAAGCGGGACTTTTTGACCCGAAGGGCTACACCTTC	CASSEAGLFDPKGYTF
TRBV30	TRBJ2-1	.	TRBD2	TGTGCCTTTCTGGCGGGGGAACGGCGGGATGAGCAGTTCTTC	CAFLAGERRDEQFF
TRBV6-1	TRBJ1-5	.	.	TGTGCCAGCAGTGAACAAGGGGTTGGCAATCAGCCCCAGCATTTT	CASSEQGVGNQPQHF
TRBV5-5	TRBJ1-2	.	TRBD1	TGTGCCAGCAGCTTAGACAGGGTTTACGGCTACACCTTC	CASSLDRVYGYTF
TRBV9	TRBJ2-1	.	TRBD2	TGTGCCAGCAGCCCACTCGGGGCGTTGCGGGGGGCCAATGAGCAGTTCTTC	CASSPLGALRGANEQFF
TRBV27	TRBJ2-7	.	.	TGTGCCAGCAGCAAATCAGGGGCCCACTACGAGCAGTACTTC	CASSKSGAHYEQYF
TRBV7-9	TRBJ2-5	.	TRBD2	TGTGCCAGCAGCTTAGGGTCTAGCGGGGGGGAAGAGACCCAGTACTTC	CASSLGSSGGEETQYF
TRBV18	TRBJ2-1	.	TRBD2	TGTGCCAGCTCATTCGGTGGAGTAGCGGGGGGGAACAATGAGCAGTTCTTC	CASSFGGVAGGNNEQFF
TRBV6-5	TRBJ2-7	.	.	TGTGCCAGCAGCCCACAGGGCTACGAGCAGTACTTC	CASSPQGYEQYF
TRBV30	TRBJ2-3	.	TRBD1	TGTGCCTGGAGTGTATTGTCAGGGGGTAGGGATACGCAGTATTTT	CAWSVLSGGRDTQYF
TRBV30	TRBJ1-5	.	.	TGTGCCTGGGACCGATATCGACAGGCTCTGTATAGGTATAGCAATCAGCCCCAGCATTTT	CAWDRYRQALYRYSNQPQHF
TRBV4-1	TRBJ1-1	.	TRBD1	TGCGCCAGCAGCCCGGACAGGTTTCCTGAAGCTTTCTTT	CASSPDRFPEAFF
TRBV11-2	TRBJ1-1	once	TRBD1	TGTGCCAGCAGTAGGACAGGGATAGCTGAAGCTTTCTTT	CASSRTGIAEAFF
TRBV28	TRBJ2-2	once	TRBD1	TGTGCCAGCACTAGGACAGGGTTCGCGAACACCGGGGAGCTGTTTTTT	CASTRTGFANTGELFF
TRBV28	TRBJ1-5	.	TRBD1	TGTGCCAGCCTCAATTCTGGGGGACAGCTTAATCAGCCCCAGCATTTT	CASLNSGGQLNQPQHF
TRBV19	TRBJ2-3	.	TRBD2	TGTGCCAGTAGTATAGCGGGGGGGCCGAGAGTCCCAGATACGCAGTATTTT	CASSIAGGPRVPDTQYF
TRBV12-3/TRBV12-4	TRBJ1-1	.	.	TGTGCCAGCAACCCCGGGGTAAGGACCGAAGCTTTCTTT	CASNPGVRTEAFF
TRBV4-1	TRBJ1-3	.	.	TGCGCCAGCAGCCGCGGGGGGTCTGGAAACACCATATATTTT	CASSRGGSGNTIYF
TRBV10-3	TRBJ1-3	.	.	TGTGCCATCAGTGCAGAGGGCTCTGGAAACACCATATATTTT	CAISAEGSGNTIYF
TRBV12-3/TRBV12-4	TRBJ1-4	.	.	TGTGCCAGCAGCCCCCCTGGAGGTGAAAAACTGTTTTTT	CASSPPGGEKLFF
TRBV7-2	TRBJ2-3	.	.	TGTGCCAGCAGCTTACAGGCTAGCACAGATACGCAGTATTTT	CASSLQASTDTQYF
TRBV19	TRBJ1-5	.	.	TGTGCCAGTAGTCCAACAAGCAATCAGCCCCAGCATTTT	CASSPTSNQPQHF
TRBV30	TRBJ2-3	.	.	TGTGCCTGGAGTGTTGTTCAGGCCACAGATACGCAGTATTTT	CAWSVVQATDTQYF
TRBV30	TRBJ2-7	.	TRBD1	TGTGCCTGGACTACGGGACAGGGGGCTTCCTACGAGCAGTACTTC	CAWTTGQGASYEQYF